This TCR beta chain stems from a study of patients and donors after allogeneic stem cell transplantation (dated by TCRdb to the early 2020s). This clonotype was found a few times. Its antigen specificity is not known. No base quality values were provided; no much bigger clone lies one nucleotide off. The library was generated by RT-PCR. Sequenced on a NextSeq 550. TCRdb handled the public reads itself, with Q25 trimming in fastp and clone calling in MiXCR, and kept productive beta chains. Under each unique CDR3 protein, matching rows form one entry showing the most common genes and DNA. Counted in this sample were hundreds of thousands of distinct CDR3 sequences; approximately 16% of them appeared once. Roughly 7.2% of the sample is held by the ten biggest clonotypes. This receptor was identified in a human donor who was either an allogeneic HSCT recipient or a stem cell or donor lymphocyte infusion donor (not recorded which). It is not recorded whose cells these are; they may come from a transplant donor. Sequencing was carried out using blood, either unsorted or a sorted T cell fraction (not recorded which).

The DNA is TGTGCCAGCAGCCTGGCGGGTCGAGAGCAGTACTTC. Translated, this is CASSLAGREQYF. The chain was built from TRBV7-9 and TRBJ2-7, and the D gene may be TRBD2, 5 bases matching. At the junction V is shortened by 5 bases and J by 7 bases, with 12 bases in between. The germline V gene (reference sequence) specifies SEHNR as CDR1 and FQNEAQ as CDR2. The CDR3, cysteine through phenylalanine, is 12 amino acids long. Just CDR3 DNA is preserved here, 36 bases in frame from base 1.